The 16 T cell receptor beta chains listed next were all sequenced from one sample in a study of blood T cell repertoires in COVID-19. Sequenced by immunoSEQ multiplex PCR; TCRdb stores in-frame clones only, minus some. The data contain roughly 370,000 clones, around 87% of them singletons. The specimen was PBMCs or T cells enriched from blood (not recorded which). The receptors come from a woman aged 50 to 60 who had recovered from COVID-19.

CDR3 protein: CASSRQLPLSTDTQYF. CDR3 DNA sequence: TGTGCCAGCAGCCGGCAACTACCCCTTAGCACAGATACGCAGTATTTT. This chain uses TRBV7-2 with TRBJ2-3, with no clear D. CDR1 is SGHTA and CDR2 is FQGNSA in the germline V gene. Trimming stripped 5 bases from V and 0 bases from J, with 15 bases between. This CDR3 has 16 residues.

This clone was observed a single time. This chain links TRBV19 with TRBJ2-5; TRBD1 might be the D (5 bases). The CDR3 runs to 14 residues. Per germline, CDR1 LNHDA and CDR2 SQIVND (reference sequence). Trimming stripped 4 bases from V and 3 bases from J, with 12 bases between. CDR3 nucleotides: TGTGCCAGTAGTACACGACTGGACAAAGAGACCCAGTACTTC. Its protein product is CASSTRLDKETQYF.

CDR3 region: CASSQDPTGYRVELFF. Here the CDR3 DNA reads TGCGCCAGCAGCCAAGATCCCACCGGCTACAGGGTAGAACTGTTTTTT. The chain links TRBV4-1 to TRBJ1-4, with D perhaps TRBD1 (6 bases). Germline assignment: CDR1 MGHRA and CDR2 YSYEKL. This CDR3 has 16 residues. V lost 0 bases and J lost 12, with 20 bases in between.

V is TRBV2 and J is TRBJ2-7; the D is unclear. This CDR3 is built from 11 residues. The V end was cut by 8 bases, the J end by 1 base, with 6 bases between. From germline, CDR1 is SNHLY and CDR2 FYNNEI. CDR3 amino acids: CASVQSYEQYF. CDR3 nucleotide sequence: TGTGCCAGCGTACAGTCCTACGAGCAGTACTTC.

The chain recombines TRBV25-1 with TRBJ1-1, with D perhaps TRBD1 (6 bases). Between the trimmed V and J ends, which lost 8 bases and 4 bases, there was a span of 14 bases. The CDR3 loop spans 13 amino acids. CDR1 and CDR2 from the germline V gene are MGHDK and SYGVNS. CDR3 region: CASQSTGITEAFF. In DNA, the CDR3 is TGTGCCAGCCAGTCTACAGGGATCACTGAAGCTTTCTTT.

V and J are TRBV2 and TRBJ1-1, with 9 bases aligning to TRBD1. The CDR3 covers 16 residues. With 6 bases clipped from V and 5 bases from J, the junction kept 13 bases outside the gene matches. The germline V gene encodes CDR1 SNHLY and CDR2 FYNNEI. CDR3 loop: CASSDGTGRGSTEAFF. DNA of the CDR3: TGTGCCAGCAGCGATGGGACAGGGAGGGGCTCGACTGAAGCTTTCTTT.

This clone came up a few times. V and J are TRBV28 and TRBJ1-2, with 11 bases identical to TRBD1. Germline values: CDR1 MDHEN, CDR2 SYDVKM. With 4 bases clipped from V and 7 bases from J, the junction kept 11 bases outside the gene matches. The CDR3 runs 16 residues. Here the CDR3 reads CASSSPGRTGGGGYTF. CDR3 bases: TGTGCCAGCAGTTCCCCCGGGAGGACAGGGGGCGGTGGCTACACCTTC.

CDR3 bases: TGTGCCAGCTCACCAAGGACAGTCAAGAACACCGGGGAGCTGTTTTTT. Its translation: CASSPRTVKNTGELFF. V is TRBV18 and J is TRBJ2-2; D may be TRBD1 (6 bases). The CDR3 runs to 16 residues. CDR1 and CDR2 (germline): KGHSH, LQKENI. The germline V and J ends were trimmed by 2 bases and 1 base, with 11 bases remaining between them.

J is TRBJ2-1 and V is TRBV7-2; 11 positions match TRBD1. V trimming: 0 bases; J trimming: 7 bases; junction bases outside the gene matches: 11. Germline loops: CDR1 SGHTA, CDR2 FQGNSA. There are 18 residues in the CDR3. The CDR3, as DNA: TGTGCCAGCAGCTTAGCGATTCCCGGGACAGGGGGGATTAATGAGCAGTTCTTC. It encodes CASSLAIPGTGGINEQFF.

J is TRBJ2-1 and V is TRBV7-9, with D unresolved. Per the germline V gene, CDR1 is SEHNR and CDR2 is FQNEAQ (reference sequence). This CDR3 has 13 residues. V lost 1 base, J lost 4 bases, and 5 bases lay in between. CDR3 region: CASSLGAYNEQFF. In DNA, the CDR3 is TGTGCCAGCAGCTTAGGGGCTTACAATGAGCAGTTCTTC. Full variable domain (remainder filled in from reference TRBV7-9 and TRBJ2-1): DTGVSQNPRHKITKRGQNVTFRCDPISEHNRLYWYRQTLGQGPEFLTYFQNEAQLEKSRLLSDRFSAERPKGSFSTLEIQRTEQGDSAMYLCASSLGAYNEQFFGPGTRLTVL.

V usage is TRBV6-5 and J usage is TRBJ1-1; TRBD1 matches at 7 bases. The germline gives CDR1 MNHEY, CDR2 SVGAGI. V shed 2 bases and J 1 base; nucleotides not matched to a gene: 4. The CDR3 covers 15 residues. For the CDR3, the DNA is TGTGCCAGCAGTTACCACAGGGGTGGGAACACTGAAGCTTTCTTT. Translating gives CASSYHRGGNTEAFF.

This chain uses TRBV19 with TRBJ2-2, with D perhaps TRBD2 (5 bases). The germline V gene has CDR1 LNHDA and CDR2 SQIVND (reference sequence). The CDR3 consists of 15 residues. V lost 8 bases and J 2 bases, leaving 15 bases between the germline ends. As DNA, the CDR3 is TGTGCCAGTTCCCTAGGACTTTTTAACACCGGGGAGCTGTTTTTT. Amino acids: CASSLGLFNTGELFF.

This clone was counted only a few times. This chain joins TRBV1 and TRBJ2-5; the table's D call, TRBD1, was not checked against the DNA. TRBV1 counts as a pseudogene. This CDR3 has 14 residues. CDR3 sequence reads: CTSSLRAAEETQYF. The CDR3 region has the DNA TGCACCAGCAGCCTCAGGGCCGCGGAAGAGACCCAGTACTTC.

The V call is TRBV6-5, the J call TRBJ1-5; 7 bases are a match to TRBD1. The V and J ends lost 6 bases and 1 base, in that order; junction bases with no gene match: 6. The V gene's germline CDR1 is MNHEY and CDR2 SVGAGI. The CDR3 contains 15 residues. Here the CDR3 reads CASRGDRASNQPQHF. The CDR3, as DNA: TGTGCCAGCAGGGGCGACAGGGCGAGCAATCAGCCCCAGCATTTT.

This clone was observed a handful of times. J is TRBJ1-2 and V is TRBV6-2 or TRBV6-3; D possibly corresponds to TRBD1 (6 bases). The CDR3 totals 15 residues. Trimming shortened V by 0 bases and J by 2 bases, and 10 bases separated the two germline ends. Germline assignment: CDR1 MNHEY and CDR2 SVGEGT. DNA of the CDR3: TGTGCCAGCAGTTACTCAGCAGACAGGAACTATGGCTACACCTTC. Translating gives CASSYSADRNYGYTF.

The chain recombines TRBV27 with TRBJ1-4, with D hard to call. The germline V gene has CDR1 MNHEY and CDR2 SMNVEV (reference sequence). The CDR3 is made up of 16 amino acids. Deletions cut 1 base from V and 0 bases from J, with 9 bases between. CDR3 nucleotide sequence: TGTGCCAGCAGTTTATTCAACGGTGCAACTAATGAAAAACTGTTTTTT. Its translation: CASSLFNGATNEKLFF.